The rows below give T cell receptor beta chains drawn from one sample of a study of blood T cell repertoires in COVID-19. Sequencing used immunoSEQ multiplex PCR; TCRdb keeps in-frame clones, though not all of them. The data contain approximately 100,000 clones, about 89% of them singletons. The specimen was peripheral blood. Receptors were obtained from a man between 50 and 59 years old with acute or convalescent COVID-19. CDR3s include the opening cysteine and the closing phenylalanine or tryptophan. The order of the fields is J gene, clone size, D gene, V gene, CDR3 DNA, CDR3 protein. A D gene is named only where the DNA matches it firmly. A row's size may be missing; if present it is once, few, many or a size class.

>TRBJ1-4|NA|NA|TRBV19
TGTGCCAGTAGTCACCCAGCAACTAATGAAAAACTGTTTTTT
CASSHPATNEKLFF
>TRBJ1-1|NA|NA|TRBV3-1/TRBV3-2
TGTGCCAGCAGCCAAGGCGGGACTGAAGCTTTCTTT
CASSQGGTEAFF
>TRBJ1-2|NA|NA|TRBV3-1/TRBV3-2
TGTGCCAGCAGCCTCAGGGTCGCTAACTATGGCTACACCTTC
CASSLRVANYGYTF
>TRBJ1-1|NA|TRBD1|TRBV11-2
TGTGCCAGCAGCGGCGATGACAGGGGCACTGAAGCTTTCTTT
CASSGDDRGTEAFF
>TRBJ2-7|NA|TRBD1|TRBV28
TGTGCCAGCAGCGAGCCAGGGGGAGAGACGCAGTACTTC
CASSEPGGETQYF
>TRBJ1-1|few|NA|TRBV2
TGTGCCAGCACTAATGGGGGGACTGAAGCTTTCTTT
CASTNGGTEAFF
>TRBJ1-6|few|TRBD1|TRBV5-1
TGCGCCAGCAGCCGGACAGGGGGTGACAATTCACCCCTCCACTTT
CASSRTGGDNSPLHF
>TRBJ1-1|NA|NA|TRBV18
TGTGCCAGCTCACCACGGACAGAAAACACTGAAGCTTTCTTT
CASSPRTENTEAFF
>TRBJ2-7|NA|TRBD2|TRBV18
TGTGCCAGCTCACAAGGACTAGCGGGAGCGGTACACGAGCAGTACTTC
CASSQGLAGAVHEQYF
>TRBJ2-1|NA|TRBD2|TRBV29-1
TGCAGCGTTGAAGGGACTAGCGGGAGGAAGATTGATGAGCAGTTCTTC
CSVEGTSGRKIDEQFF
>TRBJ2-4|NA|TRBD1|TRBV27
TGTGCCAGCAGTTTACCCAGTCCCGGGACAGGCGAAAACATTCAGTACTTC
CASSLPSPGTGENIQYF
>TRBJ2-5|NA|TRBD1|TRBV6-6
TGTGCCAGCAGTTCGGGGACAGGGCATACTAAAGAGACCCAGTACTTC
CASSSGTGHTKETQYF
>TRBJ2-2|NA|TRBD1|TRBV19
TGTGCCAGTAGTATAGATATTTCGGGACAGGGTACCTCCGGGGAGCTGTTTTTT
CASSIDISGQGTSGELFF
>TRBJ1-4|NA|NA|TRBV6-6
TGTGCCAGCAGTCCGACAGAAGAACTTGAAAAACTGTTTTTT
CASSPTEELEKLFF
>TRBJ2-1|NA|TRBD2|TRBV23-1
TGCGCCAGCAGTCAATCGGCGATGGCAGCGGGGAATGAGCAGTTCTTC
CASSQSAMAAGNEQFF
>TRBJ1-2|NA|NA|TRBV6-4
TGTGCCAGCAGTGAGGGGGCTTCCTATGGCTACACCTTC
CASSEGASYGYTF
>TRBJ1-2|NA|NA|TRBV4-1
TGCGCCAGCAGCCAGGGGCCTTTGGGTTATGGCTACACCTTC
CASSQGPLGYGYTF
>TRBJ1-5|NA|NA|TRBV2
TGTGCCAGCTGCGTATGGAGCAATCAGCCCCAGCATTTT
CASCVWSNQPQHF
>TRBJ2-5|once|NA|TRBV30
TGTGCCTGGAGTGAACCGTCGGGGTCGCAAGAGACCCAGTACTTC
CAWSEPSGSQETQYF
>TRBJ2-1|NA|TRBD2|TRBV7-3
TGTGCCAGCAGCTTATTAGCGGGAGACCCCAATGAGCAGTTCTTC
CASSLLAGDPNEQFF
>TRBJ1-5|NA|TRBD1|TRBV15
TGTGCCACCAGCGGGACAGGGGAAAGTCAGCCCCAGCATTTT
CATSGTGESQPQHF
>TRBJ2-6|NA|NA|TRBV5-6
TGTGCCAGCAGCCTGGGTAGATCCGGGGCCAACGTCCTGACTTTC
CASSLGRSGANVLTF
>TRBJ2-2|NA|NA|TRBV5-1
TGCGCCAGCAGCTTGCAGGTCGCGAACACCGGGGAGCTGTTTTTT
CASSLQVANTGELFF
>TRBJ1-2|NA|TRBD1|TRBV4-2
TGTGCCAGCAGCCAAGGTGACAGGGGATCTGGCTACACCTTC
CASSQGDRGSGYTF
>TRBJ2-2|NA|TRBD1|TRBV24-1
TGTGCCACCAGTGTAGGCGAGGGGACAGGGGGCCGAACCGGGGAGCTGTTTTTT
CATSVGEGTGGRTGELFF
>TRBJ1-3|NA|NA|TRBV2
TGTGCCAGCAACCCTAGGAGGACGCTCTCTGGAAACACCATATATTTT
CASNPRRTLSGNTIYF